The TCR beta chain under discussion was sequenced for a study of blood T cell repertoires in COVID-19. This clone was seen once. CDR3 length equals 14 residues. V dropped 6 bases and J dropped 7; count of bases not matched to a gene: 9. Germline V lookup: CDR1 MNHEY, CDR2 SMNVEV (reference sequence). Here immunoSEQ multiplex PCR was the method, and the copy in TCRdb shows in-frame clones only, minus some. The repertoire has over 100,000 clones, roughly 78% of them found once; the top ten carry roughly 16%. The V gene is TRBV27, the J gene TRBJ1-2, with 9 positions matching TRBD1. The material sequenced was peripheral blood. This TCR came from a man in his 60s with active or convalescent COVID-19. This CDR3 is CASSPSQGASGYTF. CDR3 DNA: TGTGCCAGCAGCCCATCACAGGGGGCTAGTGGCTACACCTTC.